Described below is a single T cell receptor beta chain sequence and its context. Its antigen is undetermined. Sequencing was performed with immunoSEQ multiplex PCR; in TCRdb, only in-frame clones are kept and a portion is missing. Seen here are hundreds of thousands of clones, 95% to 96% observed once, and the top ten hold around 0.11%. V was trimmed by 3 bases and J by 4 bases, leaving 17 bases between them. CDR3 length: 16 residues. Germline V gene data show CDR1 as SGHRS and CDR2 as YFSETQ. This sample stems from a study of shared clonotypes between healthy human individuals. Study-wide results and limits: For naive CD4 cells, roughly 5.5% of clonotypes were shared across a handful of donors.

In the naive CD8 group, cells lacked CD45RO and were positively selected for CCR7, so terminally differentiated effector memory CD45RA+ cells were left out. This clonotype originated in a woman between 25 and 40 years old in good health. The sample comprised naive CD8+ T cells sorted from blood. The J gene is TRBJ2-1, the V gene TRBV5-1, with unresolved D. The chain's CDR3 is CASSSGPFERYNEQFF. The DNA of the CDR3 is TGCGCCAGCAGCTCCGGGCCGTTCGAAAGGTACAATGAGCAGTTCTTC.